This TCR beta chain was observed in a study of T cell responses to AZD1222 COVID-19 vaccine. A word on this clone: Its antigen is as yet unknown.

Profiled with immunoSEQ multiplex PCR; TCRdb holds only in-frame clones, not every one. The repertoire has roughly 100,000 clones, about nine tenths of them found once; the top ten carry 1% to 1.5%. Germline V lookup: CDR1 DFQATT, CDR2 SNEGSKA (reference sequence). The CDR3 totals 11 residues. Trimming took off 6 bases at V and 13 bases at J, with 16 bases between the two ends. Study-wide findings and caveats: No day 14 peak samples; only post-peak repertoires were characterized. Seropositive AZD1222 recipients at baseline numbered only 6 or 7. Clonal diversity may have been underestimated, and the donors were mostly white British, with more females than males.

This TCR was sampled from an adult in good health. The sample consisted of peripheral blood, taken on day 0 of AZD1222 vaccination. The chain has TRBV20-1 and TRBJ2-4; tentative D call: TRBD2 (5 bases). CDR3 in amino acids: CSAWTPSEQYF. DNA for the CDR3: TGCAGTGCGTGGACTCCATCAGAACAGTACTTC.